The 23 T cell receptor beta chains below all came from one sample that was sequenced in a study of shared clonotypes between healthy human individuals. This table comes from immunoSEQ multiplex PCR, and its TCRdb copy is limited to in-frame clones, with some not included. The sample has around 650,000 clones, around 96% seen once. The naive CD8 subset, CD45RO-negative cells positively selected for CCR7, excluded terminally differentiated effector memory CD45RA+ cells. The sample taken for sequencing was naive CD8+ T cells sorted from blood. The receptor set was obtained from a woman aged 30 to 39 in good health.

This clone was picked up one time. The CDR3 bases are TGTGCCAGCAGCTTCGGAGGGGCGGGGGAAGCTTTCTTT. It yields the protein CASSFGGAGEAFF. The chain uses TRBV7-9 and TRBJ1-1; maybe TRBD1 (5 bases). The CDR3 length is 13 residues. Per the germline V gene, CDR1 is SEHNR and CDR2 is FQNEAQ (reference sequence). V was pared by 3 bases and J by 8 bases, with 13 bases between.

V usage is TRBV11-3 and J usage is TRBJ2-2; 16 nucleotides align to TRBD2. V lost 1 base, J lost 3 bases, and 5 bases stayed unmatched. The germline CDR1 and CDR2 sequences are SGHNT and YENEEA. This CDR3 has 19 residues. The CDR3 bases are TGTGCCAGCAGCTTAGGCGGGACTAGCGGGAGGGCCCACACCGGGGAGCTGTTTTTT. This encodes CASSLGGTSGRAHTGELFF.

CDR3 residues: CASSFSEGGYTF. CDR3 nucleotide sequence: TGTGCCAGCAGTTTTAGCGAGGGTGGCTACACCTTC. The genes are TRBV28 and TRBJ1-2; D unclear. Germline CDR1 reads MDHEN; CDR2 reads SYDVKM. There are 12 residues in the CDR3. V was cut by 3 bases and J by 7 bases, with 9 bases left in between.

This chain links TRBV9 with TRBJ1-2; no definite D call. The CDR3 runs to 17 residues. Trimming removed 3 bases at V and 4 bases at J, with 22 bases between. CDR1 is SGDLS and CDR2 is YYNGEE in the germline V gene. The CDR3 DNA reads as TGTGCCAGCAGCGGCAGACGAAGAGGGCACGGTGGCTATGGCTACACCTTC. Amino acid sequence: CASSGRRRGHGGYGYTF.

In this sample, this clone turned up once. Additional DNA sequences in this sample encode the identical CDR3. The chain recombines TRBV7-9 with TRBJ1-5; TRBD1 is a possible D gene (6 bases). The CDR3 is 15 residues long. Deletions cut 1 base from V and 1 base from J, with 8 bases between. Germline values: CDR1 SEHNR, CDR2 FQNEAQ (reference sequence). Here the CDR3 DNA reads TGTGCCAGCAGCTTAGACAGGGAAAGCAATCAGCCCCAGCATTTT. It codes for CASSLDRESNQPQHF.

The rearrangement links TRBV6-6 to TRBJ2-7; D gene unclear. CDR3 size: 15 residues. Germline CDR1 MNHNY, CDR2 SVGAGI (reference sequence). Trimming removed 6 bases from V and 2 bases from J, with 17 bases in between. Here the CDR3 DNA reads TGTGCCAGCAGCAGTTATCAGTACGGAGCCTACGAGCAGTACTTC. Its protein is CASSSYQYGAYEQYF.

The chain has TRBV13 and TRBJ1-1; a weak D match, TRBD1 (5 bases). The length of the CDR3 is 14 residues. V was clipped by 3 bases and J by 5 bases, with 13 bases between them. Germline-derived CDR1 and CDR2 are PRHDT and FYEKMQ (reference sequence). The CDR3 loop is CASSLGGISTEAFF. In nucleotides, the CDR3 is TGTGCCAGCAGCTTGGGGGGGATTAGTACTGAAGCTTTCTTT.

The genes are TRBV5-1 and TRBJ1-4, with D possibly TRBD1 on 5 matching bases. The CDR3 is 14 amino acids. Germline CDR1 reads SGHRS; CDR2 reads YFSETQ. CDR3 residues: CEDISSPRKEKLFF. In nucleotides, the CDR3 is TGCGAGGACATTTCATCCCCAAGGAAGGAAAAACTGTTTTTT.

This chain links TRBV9 with TRBJ2-3; tentative D call: TRBD1 (7 bases). Trimming removed 3 bases from V and 2 bases from J, with 13 bases in between. The CDR3 is 15 residues long. Germline CDR1 reads SGDLS; CDR2 reads YYNGEE. In nucleotides, the CDR3 is TGTGCCAGCAGCGCAGGGGGGCATATCACAGATACGCAGTATTTT. Its translation is CASSAGGHITDTQYF.

This rearrangement joins TRBV19 to TRBJ2-1, with D hard to call. Germline CDR1 reads LNHDA; CDR2 reads SQIVND (reference sequence). The CDR3 runs 13 residues. Trimming took off 3 bases at V and 4 bases at J, with 7 bases between the two ends. This CDR3 is CASSMWQYNEQFF. The DNA for the CDR3 is TGTGCCAGTAGTATGTGGCAGTACAATGAGCAGTTCTTC.

V gene TRBV13 combines with J gene TRBJ2-2, with TRBD1 matching 7 bases. CDR1 PRHDT and CDR2 FYEKMQ come from the germline V gene (reference sequence). With 5 bases clipped from V and 1 base from J, the junction kept 4 bases outside the gene matches. The CDR3 length is 15 residues. CDR3 residues: CASSQGTVNTGELFF. The CDR3 region has the DNA TGTGCCAGCAGCCAAGGGACAGTGAACACCGGGGAGCTGTTTTTT.

V usage is TRBV25-1 and J usage is TRBJ2-5; D is unresolved. The J call may be wrong; the DNA end is better matched by TRBJ2-7. The CDR3 consists of 8 residues. Germline lookup yields CDR1 MGHDK and CDR2 SYGVNS. The CDR3 here is CASTEQYF. CDR3 DNA sequence: TGTGCCAGCACCGAGCAGTACTTC.

The rearrangement links TRBV11-2 to TRBJ2-7; TRBD1 matches 7 bases. With 4 bases clipped from V and 5 bases from J, the junction kept 8 bases outside the gene matches. From germline, CDR1 is SGHAT and CDR2 FQNNGV. The CDR3 contains 14 residues. The CDR3 coding sequence is TGTGCCAGCAGCTCCCTGACAGGGATGAACGAGCAGTACTTC. Protein: CASSSLTGMNEQYF.

J is TRBJ1-1 and V is TRBV4-1; 8 bases match TRBD1. Unmatched junction bases numbered 1, after V lost 3 bases and J lost 1 base. CDR1 is MGHRA and CDR2 is YSYEKL in the germline V gene. This CDR3 region has 14 residues. The CDR3, as DNA: TGCGCCAGCAGCCATACAGGGGGGAACACTGAAGCTTTCTTT. It yields the protein CASSHTGGNTEAFF.

This clone came up a few times. This chain connects TRBV4-1 to TRBJ2-7, with D perhaps matching TRBD1 (5 bases). Trimming took 4 bases from V and 11 from J, leaving 18 bases between them. Germline V gives CDR1 MGHRA, CDR2 YSYEKL. The CDR3 is made up of 13 amino acids. CDR3 DNA: TGCGCCAGCAGCCCCATGGGCGACAGCCCCAAGTACTTC. It encodes CASSPMGDSPKYF.

V and J are TRBV7-8 and TRBJ2-7; D call uncertain. Germline CDR1 reads SGHVS; CDR2 reads FQNEAQ. Trimming stripped 1 base from V and 0 bases from J, with 10 bases between. The CDR3 runs 15 residues. Here the CDR3 DNA reads TGTGCCAGCAGCTTAGGTAAATGGGGCTCCTACGAGCAGTACTTC. Protein product: CASSLGKWGSYEQYF.

The chain combines TRBV2 with TRBJ2-6; a weak D match, TRBD2 (6 bases). The CDR3 runs to 17 residues. Trimming stripped 5 bases from V and 5 bases from J, with 19 bases between. Germline lookup yields CDR1 SNHLY and CDR2 FYNNEI. The CDR3 loop reads CASSQSGSRGWANVLTF. In DNA, the CDR3 is TGTGCCAGCAGTCAGAGTGGGTCCCGGGGGTGGGCCAACGTCCTGACTTTC.

This clone came up once. V gene TRBV6-5 combines with J gene TRBJ2-7, with D possibly matching TRBD1 (6 bases). This CDR3 has 12 residues. Germline V CDR1 and CDR2: MNHEY, SVGAGI. The V and J ends lost 8 bases and 5 bases respectively, with 13 bases between them. The CDR3 coding sequence is TGTGCCAGCCGGTTTGGGGACAACGAGCAGTACTTC. Translated, it gives CASRFGDNEQYF.

The V gene is TRBV27, the J gene TRBJ2-3; 7 bases are a match to TRBD2. With V trimmed by 6 bases and J by 1 base, 7 bases remained unmatched. Germline CDR1 and CDR2: MNHEY and SMNVEV (reference sequence). This CDR3 has 15 amino acids. The CDR3 protein is CASRPGLAGTDTQYF. In nucleotides, the CDR3 is TGTGCCAGCAGACCGGGCCTAGCGGGCACAGATACGCAGTATTTT.

This clone is a singleton in its sample. CDR3 sequence (DNA): TGCGCCAGCAGTCGCGCCACAGGGGGAAGTTGGCATGGCTACACCTTC. Protein sequence: CASSRATGGSWHGYTF. V usage is TRBV5-1 and J usage is TRBJ1-2; TRBD1 aligns across 8 bases. The CDR3 runs 16 residues. Germline trimming cut 5 bases from V and 6 bases from J; bases unmatched to any gene: 15. Looked up from germline, CDR1 is SGHRS and CDR2 is YFSETQ.

Concerning this clone itself: The same CDR3 arises from other DNA sequences in this sample as well. The V and J genes are TRBV28 and TRBJ2-1; 8 bases match TRBD2. The trim removed 2 bases at V and 4 bases at J, leaving 4 bases unmatched. This CDR3 comprises 15 residues. The germline CDR1 and CDR2 sequences are MDHEN and SYDVKM. The CDR3 is CASSLGLAGYNEQFF. The DNA of the CDR3 is TGTGCCAGCAGTTTAGGTCTAGCGGGTTACAATGAGCAGTTCTTC.

The chain employs TRBV9 and TRBJ2-7, with a tentative D call TRBD1 (6 bases). V lost 0 bases and J 6 bases, leaving 10 bases between the germline ends. The germline V gene has CDR1 SGDLS and CDR2 YYNGEE. CDR3 length equals 13 residues. CDR3 residues: CASSVGDIGEQYF. CDR3 bases: TGTGCCAGCAGCGTAGGGGACATCGGCGAGCAGTACTTC. The full variable domain, in which reference TRBV9 and TRBJ2-7 provide the parts outside the CDR3, is DSGVTQTPKHLITATGQRVTLRCSPRSGDLSVYWYQQSLDQGLQFLIQYYNGEERAKGNILERFSAQQFPDLHSELNLSSLELGDSALYFCASSVGDIGEQYFGPGTRLTVT.

The chain couples TRBV19 to TRBJ2-2; D is undetermined. Trimming pared 4 bases from V and 6 bases from J, leaving 18 bases between. Germline loops: CDR1 LNHDA, CDR2 SQIVND (reference sequence). The CDR3 covers 16 residues. CDR3 DNA sequence: TGTGCCAGTAGTAATCCGTTGGCCTCCTCTCCCGGGGAGCTGTTTTTT. Its protein is CASSNPLASSPGELFF.